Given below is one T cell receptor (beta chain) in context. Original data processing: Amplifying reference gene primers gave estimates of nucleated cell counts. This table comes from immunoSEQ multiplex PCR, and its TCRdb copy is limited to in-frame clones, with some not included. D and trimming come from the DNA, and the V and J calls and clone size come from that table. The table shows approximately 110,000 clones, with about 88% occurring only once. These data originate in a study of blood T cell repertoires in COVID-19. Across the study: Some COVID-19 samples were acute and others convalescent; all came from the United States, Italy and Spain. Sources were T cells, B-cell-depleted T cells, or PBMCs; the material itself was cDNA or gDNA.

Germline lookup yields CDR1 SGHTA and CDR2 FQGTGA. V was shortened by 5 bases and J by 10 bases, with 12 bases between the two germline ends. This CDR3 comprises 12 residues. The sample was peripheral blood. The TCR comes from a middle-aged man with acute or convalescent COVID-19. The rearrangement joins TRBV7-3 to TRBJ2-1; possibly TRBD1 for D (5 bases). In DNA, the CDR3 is TGTGCCAGCAGCGTAATAAGGGGCGAGCAGTTCTTC. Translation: CASSVIRGEQFF.